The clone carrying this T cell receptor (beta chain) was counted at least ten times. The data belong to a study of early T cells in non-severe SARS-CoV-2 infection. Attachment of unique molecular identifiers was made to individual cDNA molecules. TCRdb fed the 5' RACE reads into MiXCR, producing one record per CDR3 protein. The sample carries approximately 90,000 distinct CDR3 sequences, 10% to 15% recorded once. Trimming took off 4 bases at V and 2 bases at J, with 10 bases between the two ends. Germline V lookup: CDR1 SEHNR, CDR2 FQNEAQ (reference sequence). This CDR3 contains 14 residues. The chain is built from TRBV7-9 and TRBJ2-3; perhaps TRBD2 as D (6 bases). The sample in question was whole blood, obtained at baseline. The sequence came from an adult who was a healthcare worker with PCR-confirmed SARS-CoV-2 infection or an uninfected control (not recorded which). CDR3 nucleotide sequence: TGTGCCAGCAGCTCGGGACTTTCCACAGATACGCAGTATTTT. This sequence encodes CASSSGLSTDTQYF. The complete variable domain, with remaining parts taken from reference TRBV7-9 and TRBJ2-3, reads DTGVSQNPRHKITKRGQNVTFRCDPISEHNRLYWYRQTLGQGPEFLTYFQNEAQLEKSRLLSDRFSAERPKGSFSTLEIQRTEQGDSAMYLCASSSGLSTDTQYFGPGTRLTVL.